The rows below give T cell receptor beta chains drawn from one sample of a study of T cell responses to AZD1222 COVID-19 vaccine. Clones were read by immunoSEQ multiplex PCR, and TCRdb kept only the in-frame ones, dropping some. The data hold about 110,000 clones, with 85% to 90% observed a single time. This material consisted of peripheral blood, taken on day 0 of AZD1222 vaccination. All receptors derive from an adult in good health. CDR3s include the opening cysteine and the closing phenylalanine or tryptophan. Fields, in order: J gene, D gene, V gene, clone size, CDR3 DNA, CDR3 protein. The D gene is left open where the match is weak. Part of the rows lack a size; the others show once, few, many or a class for expanded clones.

TRBJ2-5 | TRBD1 | TRBV30 | . | TGTGCCTGGAGTGTAGGGACAGGGAGCCAAGAGACCCAGTACTTC | CAWSVGTGSQETQYF
TRBJ1-2 | . | TRBV15 | . | TGTGCCACCAGCAGAGATAAGGGGAAGGGCTATGGCTACACCTTC | CATSRDKGKGYGYTF
TRBJ2-1 | . | TRBV29-1 | . | TGCAGCGTTGAAAAATGGCAGGGCTTCAATGAGCAGTTCTTC | CSVEKWQGFNEQFF
TRBJ1-5 | . | TRBV5-6 | . | TGTGCCAGCAGCTTAAGGGGAGGGTCACAGCCCCAGCATTTT | CASSLRGGSQPQHF
TRBJ1-1 | . | TRBV7-2 | once | TGTGCCAGCAGCTCCGGGAGAAGGGCTGGTCTGGCTTTCTTT | CASSSGRRAGLAFF
TRBJ2-1 | . | TRBV14 | . | TGTGCCAGCAGCCAGGTCCGCGGGAACTCCTACAATGAGCAGTTCTTC | CASSQVRGNSYNEQFF
TRBJ2-2 | . | TRBV15 | once | TGTGCCACCAGCACCAGGGCAACCGGGGAGCTGTTTTTT | CATSTRATGELFF
TRBJ2-5 | . | TRBV19 | . | TGTGCCAGTAGTATGGCAGGGGTGCAAGAGACCCAGTACTTC | CASSMAGVQETQYF
TRBJ2-1 | . | TRBV6-2/TRBV6-3 | . | TGTGCCAGCAGCGTAGCGGCCTACAATGAGCAGTTCTTC | CASSVAAYNEQFF
TRBJ2-1 | TRBD2 | TRBV3-1/TRBV3-2 | . | TGTGCCAGCAGCCCCGGGACTAGCGGCTACAATGAGCAGTTCTTC | CASSPGTSGYNEQFF
TRBJ2-1 | . | TRBV24-1 | . | TGTGCCACCAGTGATTTTTGGCGTTTTGAGCAGTTCTTC | CATSDFWRFEQFF
TRBJ1-2 | TRBD1 | TRBV7-9 | . | TGTGCCAGCAGCTCCACCGGACAGGGGGCAGGAGGCTACACCTTC | CASSSTGQGAGGYTF
TRBJ1-5 | . | TRBV18 | . | TGTGCCAGCTCACCGCGTCAGGGAAATCAGCCCCAGCATTTT | CASSPRQGNQPQHF
TRBJ1-1 | . | TRBV7-2 | . | TGTGCCAGCAGCTTAGACCCCGGGACTGGGGCTGAAGCTTTCTTT | CASSLDPGTGAEAFF
TRBJ1-2 | TRBD1 | TRBV5-1 | . | TGCGCCAGCAGCCAGGGACAGGTTCGTGCTCTCGGTGGCTACACCTTC | CASSQGQVRALGGYTF
TRBJ1-4 | . | TRBV27 | . | TGTGCCAGCAGTTTATCAGGAAAACTGTTTTTT | CASSLSGKLFF
TRBJ1-4 | TRBD1 | TRBV5-1 | . | TGCGCCAGCAGCTCCGGACAGGTGGATAATGAAAAACTGTTTTTT | CASSSGQVDNEKLFF
TRBJ2-3 | . | TRBV11-2 | . | TGTGCCAGCAGCCCGGGGATTTCTCCTAGCACAGATACGCAGTATTTT | CASSPGISPSTDTQYF
TRBJ1-2 | . | TRBV18 | . | TGTGCCAGCTCACCACTGGACAGCGATGGCTACACCTTC | CASSPLDSDGYTF
TRBJ2-7 | . | TRBV19 | once | TGTGCCAGTAGTAGGCCGGGGGCTTCCTACGAGCAGTACTTC | CASSRPGASYEQYF
TRBJ1-2 | . | TRBV7-3 | . | TGTGCCAGCAGCTTAACGGGACCCCTCGGGTATGGCTACACCTTC | CASSLTGPLGYGYTF
TRBJ2-3 | . | TRBV14 | . | TGTGCCAGCAGGCTAGCTGGAGGGGATACGCAGTATTTT | CASRLAGGDTQYF
TRBJ1-2 | . | TRBV7-2 | . | TGTGCCAGCAGCTTAGCGGGGGTGAGGCAGTCTAACTATGGCTACACCTTC | CASSLAGVRQSNYGYTF
TRBJ2-4 | TRBD2 | TRBV5-8 | few | TGTGCCAGCAGCTTGGAAAGCGGGAGGGCCGGTCGGGTAGTCAAAAACATTCAGTACTTC | CASSLESGRAGRVVKNIQYF
TRBJ1-5 | . | TRBV10-3 | . | TGTGCCATCAGTGAGTTCTCGGGGTATCAGCCCCAGCATTTT | CAISEFSGYQPQHF
TRBJ1-1 | . | TRBV19 | . | TGTGCCAGTAGTCCCCATGGAGGGGATGAAGCTTTCTTT | CASSPHGGDEAFF
TRBJ1-4 | . | TRBV12-3/TRBV12-4 | . | TGTGCCAGCACACCGGGGTATGAAAAACTGTTTTTT | CASTPGYEKLFF
TRBJ1-2 | TRBD1 | TRBV12-3/TRBV12-4 | . | TGTGCCGGCAGTAGACAGGGCTATGGCTACACCTTC | CAGSRQGYGYTF
TRBJ2-4 | . | TRBV10-3 | . | TGTGCCATCAGTGAGCCAGGGGCCAAAAACATTCAGTACTTC | CAISEPGAKNIQYF
TRBJ2-7 | TRBD1 | TRBV7-2 | . | TGTGCCAGCAGCCGGGTCGGGGGACAGGCTAACTCCTACGAGCAGTACTTC | CASSRVGGQANSYEQYF
TRBJ1-1 | TRBD1 | TRBV5-5 | . | TGTGCCAGCAGCTTGCGCCGGCAGGGGGCGGGCACTGAAGCTTTCTTT | CASSLRRQGAGTEAFF
TRBJ2-7 | TRBD2 | TRBV7-9 | . | TGTGCCAGCACCACCCGGACTAGCGGGAACGAGCAGTACTTC | CASTTRTSGNEQYF
TRBJ1-6 | . | TRBV10-2 | . | TGCGCCAGCAGTGGGGCATACTCCTCCTCTAATTCACCCCTCCACTTT | CASSGAYSSSNSPLHF
TRBJ1-2 | . | TRBV6-5 | once | TGTGCCAGCAGTTACGGGACGGTTTATGGCTACACCTTC | CASSYGTVYGYTF
TRBJ2-5 | . | TRBV7-7 | . | TGTGCTAGCAGCTTTAACCCGGGGGGCGGAGAGACCCAGTACTTC | CASSFNPGGGETQYF
TRBJ1-2 | . | TRBV10-3 | . | TGTGCCATCACTGATACATTGTATGGCTACACCTTC | CAITDTLYGYTF
TRBJ1-2 | . | TRBV18 | . | TGTGCCAGCTCACCACCTGAGACTGGACGCTACACCTTC | CASSPPETGRYTF
TRBJ2-7 | TRBD1 | TRBV27 | . | TGTGCCAGCAGTCCGACAGGGGGCCCCTACGAGCAGTACTTC | CASSPTGGPYEQYF
TRBJ1-1 | . | TRBV27 | . | TGTGCCAGCAGTTTAGCAGTCGGTACTGAAGCTTTCTTT | CASSLAVGTEAFF
TRBJ2-2 | TRBD2 | TRBV19 | . | TGTGCCAGTTTCCCGGGACTAGCGGGACAAGGCTCCGGGGAGCTGTTTTTT | CASFPGLAGQGSGELFF
TRBJ2-3 | TRBD2 | TRBV28 | . | TGTGCCAGCTCACCAATCCCCGGGACTAGCGGGAGGGCCGACGATACGCAGTATTTT | CASSPIPGTSGRADDTQYF
TRBJ2-1 | TRBD2 | TRBV28 | . | TGTGCCAGCAGTTCCCTGACTAGCGGGACCCACAATGAGCAGTTCTTC | CASSSLTSGTHNEQFF